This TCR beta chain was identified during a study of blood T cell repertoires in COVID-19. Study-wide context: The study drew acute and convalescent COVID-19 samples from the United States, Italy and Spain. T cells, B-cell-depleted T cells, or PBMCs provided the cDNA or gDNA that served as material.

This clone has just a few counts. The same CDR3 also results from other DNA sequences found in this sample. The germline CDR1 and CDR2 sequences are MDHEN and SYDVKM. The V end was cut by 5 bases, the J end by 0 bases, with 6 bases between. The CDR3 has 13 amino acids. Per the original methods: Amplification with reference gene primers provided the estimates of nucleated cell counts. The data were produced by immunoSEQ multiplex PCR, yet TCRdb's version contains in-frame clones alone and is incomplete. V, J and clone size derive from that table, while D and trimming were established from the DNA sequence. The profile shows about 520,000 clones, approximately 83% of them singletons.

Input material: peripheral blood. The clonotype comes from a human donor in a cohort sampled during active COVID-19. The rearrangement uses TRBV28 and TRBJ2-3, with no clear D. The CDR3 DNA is TGTGCCAGCAGTCCCCCGAGCACAGATACGCAGTATTTT. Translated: CASSPPSTDTQYF. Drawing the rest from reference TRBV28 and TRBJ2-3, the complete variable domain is DVKVTQSSRYLVKRTGEKVFLECVQDMDHENMFWYRQDPGLGLRLIYFSYDVKMKEKGDIPEGYSVSREKKERFSLILESASTNQTSMYLCASSPPSTDTQYFGPGTRLTVL.